The 17 T cell receptor beta chains below come from one sample, sequenced in a study of cytomegalovirus exposure and HLA in healthy donors. Primers included in the PCR were 60 Vbeta and 13 Jbeta primers. TCRdb's table, derived via immunoSEQ multiplex PCR, lists solely in-frame clones and lacks some. In the table there are a few hundred thousand clones, around 80% of which are singletons. Sequenced sample: PBMCs. The origin of the receptors is a man aged 35-49 years in good health and CMV-seronegative.

The chain combines TRBV27 with TRBJ2-5, with 11 bases identical to TRBD2. CDR1 and CDR2 (germline): MNHEY, SMNVEV (reference sequence). Trimming cost V 5 bases and J 5 bases; bases outside gene matches: 7. The CDR3 has 15 amino acids. This chain's CDR3 is CASSIGLAGVETQYF. CDR3 bases: TGTGCCAGCAGTATCGGACTAGCGGGCGTGGAGACCCAGTACTTC.

V and J are TRBV6-6 and TRBJ1-6, with D maybe TRBD1 (6 bases). Trimming cost V 4 bases and J 8 bases, with 12 bases left between them. Germline lookup yields CDR1 MNHNY and CDR2 SVGAGI (reference sequence). CDR3 length: 14 residues. The CDR3 DNA reads TGTGCCAGCAGTTTTCGGGACATCCATTCACCCCTCCACTTT. It codes for CASSFRDIHSPLHF.

This rearrangement joins TRBV9 to TRBJ2-7; 7 bases line up with TRBD1. V shed 2 bases, J shed 0 bases, and the junction held 2 bases outside the gene matches. The CDR3 runs 14 residues. Germline loops: CDR1 SGDLS, CDR2 YYNGEE. The chain's CDR3 is CASSVGQSSYEQYF. In nucleotides, the CDR3 is TGTGCCAGCAGCGTGGGACAGAGCTCCTACGAGCAGTACTTC.

The chain uses TRBV4-2 and TRBJ1-4, with 8 nucleotides matching TRBD1. The CDR3 is 15 residues long. V shed 0 bases and J 3 bases; nucleotides not matched to a gene: 0. The V gene's germline CDR1 is LGHNA and CDR2 YNFKEQ. CDR3: CASSQDRGPNEKLFF. CDR3 bases: TGTGCCAGCAGCCAAGACAGGGGGCCTAATGAAAAACTGTTTTTT.

This clone turned up a few times. The rearrangement uses TRBV7-2 and TRBJ1-1; D gene ambiguous. The V gene's germline CDR1 is SGHTA and CDR2 FQGNSA. This CDR3 spans 10 amino acids. Trimming removed 0 bases at V and 10 bases at J, with 3 bases between. The CDR3 reads CASSLAGAFF. The CDR3 nucleotides read TGTGCCAGCAGCTTAGCCGGAGCTTTCTTT.

The chain employs TRBV5-6 and TRBJ1-1, with D unresolved. Germline V gene lookup returns CDR1 SGHDT and CDR2 YYEEEE. Trimming took off 0 bases at V and 1 base at J, with 4 bases between the two ends. This CDR3 spans 13 amino acids. CDR3 bases: TGTGCCAGCAGCTTGGAACAGAACACTGAAGCTTTCTTT. Translated: CASSLEQNTEAFF.

The chain combines TRBV4-3 with TRBJ1-2; D is unresolved. V lost 0 bases to trimming and J lost 8 bases, with 16 bases between them. Germline V gene lookup returns CDR1 LGHNA and CDR2 YSLEER. This CDR3 contains 15 residues. As DNA, the CDR3 is TGCGCCAGCAGCCAAGATTCCCTCGGGTCGGAAGGCTACACCTTC. Its translation: CASSQDSLGSEGYTF.

The rearrangement links TRBV7-4 to TRBJ2-7; the match to TRBD2 covers 7 bases. J was trimmed by 2 bases and V by 5 bases; bases with no gene match: 21. This CDR3 spans 19 amino acids. Germline-derived CDR1 and CDR2 are SGHVT and SQSDAQ. CDR3 nucleotide sequence: TGTGCCAGCAGCCCGGCGCTCCGCCGGCTGACTAGCCCTACCTACGAGCAGTACTTC. It specifies CASSPALRRLTSPTYEQYF.

In DNA, the CDR3 is TGTGCCAGCAGTCCTGGACAGGGTAGGAGCTCCTACAATGAGCAGTTCTTC. Its protein is CASSPGQGRSSYNEQFF. The chain has TRBV27 and TRBJ2-1; 8 positions agree with TRBD1. This CDR3 contains 17 residues. With 5 bases clipped from V and 0 bases from J, the junction kept 9 bases outside the gene matches. In germline, CDR1 is MNHEY, CDR2 SMNVEV (reference sequence).

The chain couples TRBV5-1 to TRBJ2-1, with D maybe TRBD2 (5 bases). Trimming shortened V by 0 bases and J by 1 base, and 8 bases separated the two germline ends. Germline assignment: CDR1 SGHRS and CDR2 YFSETQ. CDR3 size: 15 residues. Here the CDR3 DNA reads TGCGCCAGCAGCTTGGACGGGGAGTCCTACAATGAGCAGTTCTTC. As protein: CASSLDGESYNEQFF.

This chain joins TRBV4-1 and TRBJ2-1; 10 bases match TRBD2. V lost 0 bases, J lost 2 bases, and 13 bases stayed unmatched. The CDR3 extends over 20 amino acids. The germline V gene encodes CDR1 MGHRA and CDR2 YSYEKL. Written as DNA, the CDR3 is TGCGCCAGCAGCCAAGATCAAATAGCGGGAGGACGTATTACCTACAATGAGCAGTTCTTC. Translating it yields CASSQDQIAGGRITYNEQFF.

The rearrangement joins TRBV9 to TRBJ1-3; D may be TRBD1 (5 bases). Between the trimmed V and J ends, which lost 3 bases and 2 bases, there was a span of 18 bases. The CDR3 has 17 amino acids. Germline CDR1 reads SGDLS; CDR2 reads YYNGEE. The DNA of the CDR3 is TGTGCCAGCAGCGAACGGGCGGGGGTCGGGACTGGAAACACCATATATTTT. This codes for CASSERAGVGTGNTIYF.

The chain links TRBV7-8 to TRBJ2-7; a weak D match, TRBD2 (6 bases). The CDR3 runs to 16 residues. Looked up from germline, CDR1 is SGHVS and CDR2 is FQNEAQ. V lost 2 bases and J lost 0, with 14 bases in between. The CDR3 sequence is CASSLLAGRVSYEQYF. DNA for the CDR3: TGTGCCAGCAGCTTACTGGCGGGGCGGGTCTCCTACGAGCAGTACTTC.

The V gene is TRBV5-6, the J gene TRBJ1-1; D is uncertain. Germline V gene lookup returns CDR1 SGHDT and CDR2 YYEEEE. There are 13 residues in the CDR3. The V end lost 6 bases, the J end lost 5 bases, and 14 bases lay between the germline ends. CDR3 amino acids: CASNFGPSTEAFF. The CDR3 DNA follows: TGTGCCAGCAACTTTGGCCCTTCGACTGAAGCTTTCTTT.

The chain carries TRBV25-1 and TRBJ2-7; the match to TRBD1 covers 12 bases. CDR3 length equals 14 residues. The junction had 4 bases not matched to a gene; V was cut back by 4 bases and J by 6 bases. Germline assignment: CDR1 MGHDK and CDR2 SYGVNS. The CDR3 spells CASSGGTGGGEQYF. CDR3 in DNA: TGTGCCAGCAGTGGAGGGACAGGGGGCGGCGAGCAGTACTTC.

The rearrangement joins TRBV5-1 to TRBJ2-5, with 14 positions matching TRBD2. Looked up from germline, CDR1 is SGHRS and CDR2 is YFSETQ. This CDR3 region has 15 residues. V shed 3 bases, J shed 4 bases, and the junction held 2 bases outside the gene matches. The CDR3 DNA sequence: TGCGCCAGCAGCTCCGGGACTAGCGGGGGAGAGACCCAGTACTTC. Its protein is CASSSGTSGGETQYF.

This clone has a handful of counts. The rearrangement joins TRBV6-5 to TRBJ2-2; 7 bases agree with TRBD1. CDR1 MNHEY and CDR2 SVGAGI come from the germline V gene. This CDR3 contains 16 residues. The V segment lost 0 bases and the J segment 5 bases; nucleotides outside the gene matches: 6. CDR3 amino acids: CASSYSTGSLTGELFF. CDR3 nucleotides: TGTGCCAGCAGTTACTCGACAGGGTCCTTAACCGGGGAGCTGTTTTTT.